This T cell receptor beta chain was identified during a study of T cells in Graves' hyperthyroidism and ophthalmopathy. Findings and limits, study-wide: Using 13 V-J features, a model discriminated ophthalmopathy from stable hyperthyroidism.

This CDR3 contains 11 residues. The germline V gene encodes CDR1 SNHLY and CDR2 FYNNEI. V was shortened by 7 bases and J by 6 bases, with 9 bases between the two germline ends. As to this clonotype: As yet, its antigen is unknown.

Amplification of TCR beta CDR3 regions used RNA as the template. HTBI primers were used for first-round RT-PCR of the TCR CDR3. Each CDR3 protein is one row after TCRdb ran MiXCR on the multiplex PCR reads. The data show almost 250,000 distinct CDR3 sequences, around 25% seen once. The chain recombines TRBV2 with TRBJ1-1, with unresolved D. The sequence came from a woman aged 40-49 years with Graves' ophthalmopathy. The sequenced sample consisted of blood. The CDR3 protein is CASNRDSEAFF. CDR3 nucleotide sequence: TGTGCCAGCAACCGAGACTCTGAAGCTTTCTTT.